A selection of T cell receptor beta chains follows, all from one sample in a study of cytomegalovirus exposure and HLA in healthy donors. Generated by immunoSEQ multiplex PCR, the TCRdb table keeps only in-frame clones and is missing some. In the table there are some 74,000 clones, about 72% of which are singletons. Sequencing input: PBMCs. The receptors stem from a man between 40 and 49 years old in good health and CMV-seropositive. CDR3s include the opening cysteine and the closing phenylalanine or tryptophan. D genes are given only for firm matches. Part of the rows lack a size; the others show once, few, many or a class for expanded clones.

v_call: TRBV5-1; clone_size: few; cdr3_length: 16; j_call: TRBJ2-3; d_call: TRBD2; cdr3_nt: TGCGCCAGCAGCGACCCGACTAGCGGGTTCACAGATACGCAGTATTTT; cdr3_aa: CASSDPTSGFTDTQYF
v_call: TRBV4-1; clone_size: -; cdr3_length: 16; j_call: TRBJ2-5; d_call: TRBD1; cdr3_nt: TGCGCCAGCAGCCAGACAGGGACAGGGGCCCAAGAGACCCAGTACTTC; cdr3_aa: CASSQTGTGAQETQYF
v_call: TRBV11-3; clone_size: -; cdr3_length: 12; j_call: TRBJ1-2; d_call: -; cdr3_nt: TGTGCCAGCAGCTTAGAACCGGGAACGGAAACCTTC; cdr3_aa: CASSLEPGTETF
v_call: TRBV2; clone_size: -; cdr3_length: 15; j_call: TRBJ2-1; d_call: TRBD1; cdr3_nt: TGTGCCAGCAGGGAGGACAGGGGGCTAGGTAATGAGCAGTTCTTC; cdr3_aa: CASREDRGLGNEQFF
v_call: TRBV4-1; clone_size: -; cdr3_length: 16; j_call: TRBJ2-2; d_call: -; cdr3_nt: TGCGCCAGCAGCCAAGGCGGGTACTTGAACACCGGGGAGCTGTTTTTT; cdr3_aa: CASSQGGYLNTGELFF
v_call: TRBV5-1; clone_size: -; cdr3_length: 14; j_call: TRBJ2-4; d_call: TRBD2; cdr3_nt: TGCGCCAGCAGCGAACGGGGGGGCGGTGACATTCAGTACTTC; cdr3_aa: CASSERGGGDIQYF
v_call: TRBV28; clone_size: -; cdr3_length: 14; j_call: TRBJ1-3; d_call: TRBD1; cdr3_nt: TGTGCCAGCAGTACGACAGGGCCTGGAAACACCATATATTTT; cdr3_aa: CASSTTGPGNTIYF
v_call: TRBV6-5; clone_size: few; cdr3_length: 13; j_call: TRBJ2-7; d_call: -; cdr3_nt: TGTGCCAGCAGTAACAGGGGTGGGAGGGAGCAGTACTTC; cdr3_aa: CASSNRGGREQYF
v_call: TRBV19; clone_size: -; cdr3_length: 15; j_call: TRBJ1-5; d_call: TRBD1; cdr3_nt: TGTGCCAGTAGGACTACGGGACAGAGCAATCAGCCCCAGCATTTT; cdr3_aa: CASRTTGQSNQPQHF
v_call: TRBV10-3; clone_size: -; cdr3_length: 14; j_call: TRBJ2-7; d_call: -; cdr3_nt: TGTGCCATCAGTGGGCGGGGACAGACCAACGAGCAGTACTTC; cdr3_aa: CAISGRGQTNEQYF
v_call: TRBV12-1; clone_size: -; cdr3_length: 11; j_call: TRBJ1-1; d_call: -; cdr3_nt: TGTGCCAGCAGCGTTCAGGGAAGAGCTTTCTTT; cdr3_aa: CASSVQGRAFF
v_call: TRBV9; clone_size: -; cdr3_length: 14; j_call: TRBJ1-2; d_call: -; cdr3_nt: TGTGCCAGCAGCGACGGGTCCGTAACGAGCGGCTACACCTTC; cdr3_aa: CASSDGSVTSGYTF
v_call: TRBV7-9; clone_size: -; cdr3_length: 16; j_call: TRBJ1-2; d_call: -; cdr3_nt: TGTGCCAGCAGCCCTGTGTGGGGCCCTTCTAACTATGGCTACACCTTC; cdr3_aa: CASSPVWGPSNYGYTF
v_call: TRBV28; clone_size: -; cdr3_length: 14; j_call: TRBJ1-5; d_call: -; cdr3_nt: -; cdr3_aa: CASSSSTGIKPQHF
v_call: TRBV7-9; clone_size: -; cdr3_length: 15; j_call: TRBJ2-3; d_call: TRBD1; cdr3_nt: TGTGCCAGCAGACATACAGGGGAAGTAACAGATACGCAGTATTTT; cdr3_aa: CASRHTGEVTDTQYF
v_call: TRBV10-2; clone_size: few; cdr3_length: 14; j_call: TRBJ1-5; d_call: -; cdr3_nt: TGCGCCAGCAGTGATAGCGACAGCAATCAGCCCCAGCATTTT; cdr3_aa: CASSDSDSNQPQHF
v_call: TRBV5-1; clone_size: -; cdr3_length: 13; j_call: TRBJ1-4; d_call: -; cdr3_nt: TGCGCCAGCAGCCTACGGCCTAGTGAAAAACTGTTTTTT; cdr3_aa: CASSLRPSEKLFF
v_call: TRBV5-8; clone_size: -; cdr3_length: 13; j_call: TRBJ1-6; d_call: -; cdr3_nt: TGTGCCAGCAGCTTGGTCCTTAATTCACCCCTCCACTTT; cdr3_aa: CASSLVLNSPLHF
v_call: TRBV5-5; clone_size: few; cdr3_length: 15; j_call: TRBJ1-1; d_call: TRBD1; cdr3_nt: TGTGCCAGCAGCTTGGAAGGGGGCGACTACACTGAAGCTTTCTTT; cdr3_aa: CASSLEGGDYTEAFF
v_call: TRBV7-2; clone_size: few; cdr3_length: 14; j_call: TRBJ2-3; d_call: -; cdr3_nt: TGTGCCAGCAGCTTAGATGGGCCCACAGATACGCAGTATTTT; cdr3_aa: CASSLDGPTDTQYF
v_call: TRBV6-1; clone_size: few; cdr3_length: 14; j_call: TRBJ1-2; d_call: TRBD1; cdr3_nt: TGTGCCAGCATACCTTGGGACAGTCTCTATGGCTACACCTTC; cdr3_aa: CASIPWDSLYGYTF
v_call: TRBV30; clone_size: -; cdr3_length: 14; j_call: TRBJ2-7; d_call: -; cdr3_nt: TGTGCCTGGAGTGACGCGGGGGCGGGGCACGAGCAGTACTTC; cdr3_aa: CAWSDAGAGHEQYF
v_call: TRBV6-5; clone_size: -; cdr3_length: 15; j_call: TRBJ1-6; d_call: -; cdr3_nt: TGTGCCAGCAGTTACAGCGCATTCGGGATTTCACCCCTCCACTTT; cdr3_aa: CASSYSAFGISPLHF